Described below is a single T cell receptor (beta chain) sequence and its context. How the authors handled the data: Cell counts per sample came from amplifying reference gene primers. TCRdb keeps only in-frame clones here, not all; method: immunoSEQ multiplex PCR. V and J calls and clone size are as listed in that table; D and trimming were resolved from the DNA. The sample lists 110,000 or so clones, approximately 87% occurring once. This entry comes from a study of blood T cell repertoires in COVID-19. Study summary: The study drew acute and convalescent COVID-19 samples from the United States, Italy and Spain. T cells, B-cell-depleted T cells, or PBMCs provided the cDNA or gDNA that served as material.

Germline trimming cut 8 bases from V and 9 bases from J; bases unmatched to any gene: 12. The CDR3 is 14 amino acids. Germline V gene data show CDR1 as SGHTA and CDR2 as FQGNSA. The clonotype comes from a woman between 50 and 59 years old with acute or convalescent COVID-19. The chain combines TRBV7-2 with TRBJ2-1; 8 nucleotides match TRBD2. The sample consisted of peripheral blood. The CDR3 coding sequence is TGTGCCAGCCAACGGGGGGGGAGGGCCCTTGAGCAGTTCTTC. Encoded protein: CASQRGGRALEQFF.